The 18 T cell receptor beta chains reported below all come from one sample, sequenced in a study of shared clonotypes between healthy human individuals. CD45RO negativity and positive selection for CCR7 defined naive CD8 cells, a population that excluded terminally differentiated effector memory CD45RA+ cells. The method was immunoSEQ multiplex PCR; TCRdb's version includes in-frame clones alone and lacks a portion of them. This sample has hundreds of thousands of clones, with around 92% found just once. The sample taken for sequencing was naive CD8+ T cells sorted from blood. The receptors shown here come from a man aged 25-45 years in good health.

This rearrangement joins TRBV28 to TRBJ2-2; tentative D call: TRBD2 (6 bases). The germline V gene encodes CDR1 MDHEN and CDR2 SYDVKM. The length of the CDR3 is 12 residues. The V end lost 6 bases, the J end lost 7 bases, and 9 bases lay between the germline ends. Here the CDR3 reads CASRAGYGELFF. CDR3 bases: TGTGCCAGCAGGGCGGGATACGGGGAGCTGTTTTTT.

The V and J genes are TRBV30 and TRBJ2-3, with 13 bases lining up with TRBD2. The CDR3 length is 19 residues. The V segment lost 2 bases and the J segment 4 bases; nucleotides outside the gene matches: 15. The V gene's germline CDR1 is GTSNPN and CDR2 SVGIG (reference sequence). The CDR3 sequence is CAWSNAGLAGALPPDTQYF. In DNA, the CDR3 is TGTGCCTGGAGTAACGCAGGACTAGCGGGAGCCCTCCCCCCAGATACGCAGTATTTT.

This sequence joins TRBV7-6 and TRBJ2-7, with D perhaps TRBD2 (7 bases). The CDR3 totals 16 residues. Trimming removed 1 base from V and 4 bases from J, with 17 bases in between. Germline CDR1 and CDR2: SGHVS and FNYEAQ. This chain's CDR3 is CASSLGAAGASYEQYF. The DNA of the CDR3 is TGTGCCAGCAGCTTAGGGGCGGCGGGGGCTTCTTACGAGCAGTACTTC.

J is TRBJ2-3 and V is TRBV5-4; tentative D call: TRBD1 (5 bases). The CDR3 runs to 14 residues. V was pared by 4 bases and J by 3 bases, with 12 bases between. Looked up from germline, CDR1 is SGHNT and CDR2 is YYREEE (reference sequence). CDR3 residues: CASSPDRGTDTQYF. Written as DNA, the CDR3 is TGTGCCAGCAGCCCAGACAGAGGAACAGATACGCAGTATTTT. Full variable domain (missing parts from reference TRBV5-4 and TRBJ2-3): ETGVTQSPTHLIKTRGQQVTLRCSSQSGHNTVSWYQQALGQGPQFIFQYYREEENGRGNFPPRFSGLQFPNYSSELNVNALELDDSALYLCASSPDRGTDTQYFGPGTRLTVL.

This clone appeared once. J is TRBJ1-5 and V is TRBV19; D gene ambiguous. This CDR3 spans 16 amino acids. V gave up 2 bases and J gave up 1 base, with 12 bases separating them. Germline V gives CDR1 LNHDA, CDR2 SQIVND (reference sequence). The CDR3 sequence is CASSIPSDGSNQPQHF. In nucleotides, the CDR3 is TGTGCCAGTAGTATACCCTCGGACGGCAGCAATCAGCCCCAGCATTTT. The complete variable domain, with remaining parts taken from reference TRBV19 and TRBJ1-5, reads DGGITQSPKYLFRKEGQNVTLSCEQNLNHDAMYWYRQDPGQGLRLIYYSQIVNDFQKGDIAEGYSVSREKKESFPLTVTSAQKNPTAFYLCASSIPSDGSNQPQHFGDGTRLSIL.

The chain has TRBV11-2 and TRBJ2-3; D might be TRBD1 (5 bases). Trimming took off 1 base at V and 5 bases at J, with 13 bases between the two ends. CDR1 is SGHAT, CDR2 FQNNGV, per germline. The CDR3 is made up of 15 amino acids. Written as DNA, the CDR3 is TGTGCCAGCAGCTTAGGGGGCAGGGAATTAGATACGCAGTATTTT. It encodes CASSLGGRELDTQYF.

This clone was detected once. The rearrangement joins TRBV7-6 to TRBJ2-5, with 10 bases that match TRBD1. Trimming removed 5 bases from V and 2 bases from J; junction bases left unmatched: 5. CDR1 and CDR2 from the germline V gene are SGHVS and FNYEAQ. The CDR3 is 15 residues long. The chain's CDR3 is CASSGRDRGQETQYF. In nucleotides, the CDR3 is TGTGCCAGCAGCGGCAGGGACAGGGGACAAGAGACCCAGTACTTC.

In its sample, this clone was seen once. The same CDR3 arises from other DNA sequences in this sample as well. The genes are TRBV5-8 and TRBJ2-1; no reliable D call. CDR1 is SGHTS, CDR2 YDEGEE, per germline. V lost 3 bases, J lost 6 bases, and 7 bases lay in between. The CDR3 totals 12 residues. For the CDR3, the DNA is TGTGCCAGCAGCTCCCCAGGCAATGAGCAGTTCTTC. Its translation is CASSSPGNEQFF.

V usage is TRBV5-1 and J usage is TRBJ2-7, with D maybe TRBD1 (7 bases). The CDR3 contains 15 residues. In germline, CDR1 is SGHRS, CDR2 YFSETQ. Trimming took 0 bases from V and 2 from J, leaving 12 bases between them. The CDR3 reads CASSLVGGGTYEQYF. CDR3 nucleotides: TGCGCCAGCAGCTTGGTAGGAGGGGGCACCTACGAGCAGTACTTC.

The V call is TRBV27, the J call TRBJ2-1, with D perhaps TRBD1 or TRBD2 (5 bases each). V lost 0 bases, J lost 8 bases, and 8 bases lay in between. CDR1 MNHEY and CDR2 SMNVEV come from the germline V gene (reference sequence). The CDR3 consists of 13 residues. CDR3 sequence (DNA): TGTGCCAGCAGTTTATCCAGGGACCATGAGCAGTTCTTC. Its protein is CASSLSRDHEQFF.

Here the CDR3 DNA reads TGCGCCAGCAGCTGGCCGTCTAGCGTCGCAGATAACTCCTACAATGAGCAGTTCTTC. It yields the protein CASSWPSSVADNSYNEQFF. The rearrangement links TRBV5-1 to TRBJ2-1; a weak D match, TRBD2 (6 bases). Germline V gene data show CDR1 as SGHRS and CDR2 as YFSETQ. CDR3 length: 19 residues. The V end lost 3 bases, the J end lost 0 bases, and 22 bases lay between the germline ends.

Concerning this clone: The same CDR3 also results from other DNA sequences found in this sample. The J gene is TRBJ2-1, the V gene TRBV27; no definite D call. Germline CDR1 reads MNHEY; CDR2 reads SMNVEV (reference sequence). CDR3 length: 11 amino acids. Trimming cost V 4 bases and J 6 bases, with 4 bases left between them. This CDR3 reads CASSSFNEQFF. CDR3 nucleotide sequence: TGTGCCAGCAGTTCATTCAATGAGCAGTTCTTC.

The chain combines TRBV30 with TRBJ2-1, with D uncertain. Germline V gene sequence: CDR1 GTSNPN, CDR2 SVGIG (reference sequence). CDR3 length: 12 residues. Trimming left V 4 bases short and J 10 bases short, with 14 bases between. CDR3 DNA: TGTGCCTGGACTTACGAGCACCTAGAGCAGTTCTTC. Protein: CAWTYEHLEQFF.

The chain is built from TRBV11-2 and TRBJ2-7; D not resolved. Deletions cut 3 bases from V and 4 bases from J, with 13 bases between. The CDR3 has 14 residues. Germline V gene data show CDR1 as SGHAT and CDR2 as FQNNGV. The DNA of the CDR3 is TGTGCCAGCAGCTTCGTGGGGTGGTCGTACGAGCAGTACTTC. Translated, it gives CASSFVGWSYEQYF.

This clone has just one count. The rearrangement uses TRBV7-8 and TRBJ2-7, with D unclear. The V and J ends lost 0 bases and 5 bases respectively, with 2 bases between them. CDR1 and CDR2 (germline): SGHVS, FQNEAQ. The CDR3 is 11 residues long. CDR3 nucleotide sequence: TGTGCCAGCAGCTTAGCTAACGAGCAGTACTTC. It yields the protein CASSLANEQYF.

Written as DNA, the CDR3 is TGCAGCGTTGATGGGGTTCCGGGACAGCATTTCTACGAGCAGTACTTC. Translation gives CSVDGVPGQHFYEQYF. The genes are TRBV29-1 and TRBJ2-7; 7 bases map to TRBD1. This CDR3 has 16 residues. V was pared by 3 bases and J by 3 bases, with 14 bases of the junction left unmatched. Germline CDR1 reads SQVTM; CDR2 reads ANQGSEA.

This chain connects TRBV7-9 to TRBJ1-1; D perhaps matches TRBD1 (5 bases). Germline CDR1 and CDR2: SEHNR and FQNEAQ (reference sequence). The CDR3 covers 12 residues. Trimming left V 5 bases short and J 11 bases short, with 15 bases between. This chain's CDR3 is CASSPPGGDAFF. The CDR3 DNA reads TGTGCCAGCAGCCCACCGGGAGGGGACGCTTTCTTT.

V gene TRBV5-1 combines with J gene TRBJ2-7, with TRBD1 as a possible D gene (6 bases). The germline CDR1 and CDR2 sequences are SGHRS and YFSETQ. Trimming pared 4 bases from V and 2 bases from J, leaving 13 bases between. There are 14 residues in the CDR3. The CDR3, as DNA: TGCGCCAGCAGCCCATCGGACAGCACCTACGAGCAGTACTTC. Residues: CASSPSDSTYEQYF.